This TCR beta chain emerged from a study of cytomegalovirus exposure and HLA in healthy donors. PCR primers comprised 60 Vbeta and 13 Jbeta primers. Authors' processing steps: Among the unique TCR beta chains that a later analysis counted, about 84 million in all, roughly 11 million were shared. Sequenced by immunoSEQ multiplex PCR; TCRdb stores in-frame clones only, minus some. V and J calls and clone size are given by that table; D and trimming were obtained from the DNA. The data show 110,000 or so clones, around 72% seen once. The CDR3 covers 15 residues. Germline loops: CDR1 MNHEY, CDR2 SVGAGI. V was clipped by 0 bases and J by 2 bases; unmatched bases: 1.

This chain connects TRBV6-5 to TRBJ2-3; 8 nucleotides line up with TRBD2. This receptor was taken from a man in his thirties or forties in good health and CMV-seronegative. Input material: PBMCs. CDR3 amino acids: CASSYSGLDTDTQYF. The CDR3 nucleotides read TGTGCCAGCAGTTACTCGGGACTAGACACAGATACGCAGTATTTT.